This T cell receptor beta chain was retrieved from a study of brain T cells in children with intractable seizures. Study-wide results and limits: Among the top 50 brain clones were public and private clonotypes.

Germline V gene data show CDR1 as SGDLS and CDR2 as YYNGEE. This CDR3 region has 16 residues. V gave up 1 base and J gave up 0 bases, with 8 bases separating them. For this clone: The antigen remains undetermined.

The sequenced cases were selected for having the highest brain T cell transcript signatures. Patients received at least one anti-epileptic drug before surgery. The protocol was immunoSEQ multiplex PCR, while the TCRdb copy is restricted to in-frame clones and leaves out a portion. The top ten clones hold around a fifth of a sample with 1,500 or so clones, roughly 85% of them seen once. This receptor was taken from a boy between 10 and 17 years old with focal cortical dysplasia and intractable seizures. The starting material was resected brain tissue, obtained at surgery. This chain uses TRBV9 with TRBJ2-6, with D unresolved. CDR3 sequence reads: CASSVSTVSGANVLTF. CDR3 DNA sequence: TGTGCCAGCAGCGTATCTACAGTCTCTGGGGCCAACGTCCTGACTTTC.